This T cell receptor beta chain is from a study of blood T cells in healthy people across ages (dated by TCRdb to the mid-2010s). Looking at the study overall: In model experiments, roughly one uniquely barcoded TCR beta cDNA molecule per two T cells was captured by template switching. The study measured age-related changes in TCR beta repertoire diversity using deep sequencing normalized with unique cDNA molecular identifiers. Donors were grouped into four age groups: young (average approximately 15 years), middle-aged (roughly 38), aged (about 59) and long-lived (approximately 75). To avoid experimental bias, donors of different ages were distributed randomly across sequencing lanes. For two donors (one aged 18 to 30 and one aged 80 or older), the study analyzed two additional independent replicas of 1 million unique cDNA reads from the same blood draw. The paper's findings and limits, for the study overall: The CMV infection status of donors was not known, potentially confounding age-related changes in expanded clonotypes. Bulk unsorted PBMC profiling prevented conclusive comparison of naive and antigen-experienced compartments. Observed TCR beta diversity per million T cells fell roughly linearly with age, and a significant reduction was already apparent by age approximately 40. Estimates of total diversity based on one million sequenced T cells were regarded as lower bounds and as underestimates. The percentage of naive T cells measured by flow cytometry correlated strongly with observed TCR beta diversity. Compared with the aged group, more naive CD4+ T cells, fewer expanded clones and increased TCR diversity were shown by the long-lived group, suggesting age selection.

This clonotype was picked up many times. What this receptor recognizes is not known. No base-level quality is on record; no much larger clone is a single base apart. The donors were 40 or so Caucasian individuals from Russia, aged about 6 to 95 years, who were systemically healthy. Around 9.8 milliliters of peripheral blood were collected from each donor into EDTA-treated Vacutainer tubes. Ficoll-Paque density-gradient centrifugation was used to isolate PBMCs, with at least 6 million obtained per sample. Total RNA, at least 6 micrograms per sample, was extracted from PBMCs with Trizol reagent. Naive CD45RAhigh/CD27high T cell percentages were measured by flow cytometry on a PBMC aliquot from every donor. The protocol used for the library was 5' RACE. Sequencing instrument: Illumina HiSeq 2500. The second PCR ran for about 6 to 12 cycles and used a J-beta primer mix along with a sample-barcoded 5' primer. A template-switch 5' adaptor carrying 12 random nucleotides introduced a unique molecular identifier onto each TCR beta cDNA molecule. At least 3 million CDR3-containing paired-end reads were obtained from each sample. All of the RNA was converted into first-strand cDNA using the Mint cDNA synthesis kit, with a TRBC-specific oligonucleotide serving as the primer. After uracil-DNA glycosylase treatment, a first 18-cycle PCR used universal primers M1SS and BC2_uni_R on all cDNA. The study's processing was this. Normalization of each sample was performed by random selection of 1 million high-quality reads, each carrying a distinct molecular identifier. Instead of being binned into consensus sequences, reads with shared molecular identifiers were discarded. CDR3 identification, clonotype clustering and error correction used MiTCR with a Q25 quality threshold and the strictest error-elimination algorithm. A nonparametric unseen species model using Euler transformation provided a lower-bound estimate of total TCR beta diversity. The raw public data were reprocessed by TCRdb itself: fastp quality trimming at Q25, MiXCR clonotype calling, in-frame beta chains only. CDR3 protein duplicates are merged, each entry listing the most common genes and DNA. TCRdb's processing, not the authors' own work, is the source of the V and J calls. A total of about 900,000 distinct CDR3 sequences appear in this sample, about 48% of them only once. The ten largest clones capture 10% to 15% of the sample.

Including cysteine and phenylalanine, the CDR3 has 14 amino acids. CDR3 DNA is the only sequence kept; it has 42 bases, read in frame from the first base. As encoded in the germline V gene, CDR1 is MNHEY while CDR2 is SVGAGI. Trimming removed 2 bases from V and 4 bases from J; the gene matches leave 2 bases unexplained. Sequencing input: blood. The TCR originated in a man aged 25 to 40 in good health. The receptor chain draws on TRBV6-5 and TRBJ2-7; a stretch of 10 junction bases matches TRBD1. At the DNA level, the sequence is TGTGCCAGCAGTTACGGGGGACAGGGGTACGAGCAGTACTTC. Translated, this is CASSYGGQGYEQYF.